Here is one T cell receptor beta chain with its context. Antigen: not known. From germline, CDR1 is ENHRY and CDR2 SYGVKD. This CDR3 region has 13 residues. The ends were cut back, 4 bases at V and 1 base at J, with 7 bases in the middle. This sample was taken from a study of cytomegalovirus exposure and HLA in healthy donors. Sampled while nominally healthy, donors likely had unrecorded immune exposures. Study-wide results and limits: A cluster of highly shared sequence variants was likely a sequencing artifact. Overall, roughly 150 TCR beta chains were annotated as cytomegalovirus-associated.

The PCR contained 60 Vbeta and 13 Jbeta primers. The repertoire was sequenced with immunoSEQ multiplex PCR; TCRdb's copy has only in-frame clones and lacks some. The sample holds about 75,000 clones, roughly 78% seen once. This TCR was recovered from a man younger than 35 in good health and CMV-seronegative. The V call is TRBV10-3, the J call TRBJ1-1; tentatively, D is TRBD1 (6 bases). Sequenced sample: PBMCs. CDR3: CAISGGQNTEAFF. CDR3 nucleotide sequence: TGTGCCATCAGTGGGGGACAGAACACTGAAGCTTTCTTT.